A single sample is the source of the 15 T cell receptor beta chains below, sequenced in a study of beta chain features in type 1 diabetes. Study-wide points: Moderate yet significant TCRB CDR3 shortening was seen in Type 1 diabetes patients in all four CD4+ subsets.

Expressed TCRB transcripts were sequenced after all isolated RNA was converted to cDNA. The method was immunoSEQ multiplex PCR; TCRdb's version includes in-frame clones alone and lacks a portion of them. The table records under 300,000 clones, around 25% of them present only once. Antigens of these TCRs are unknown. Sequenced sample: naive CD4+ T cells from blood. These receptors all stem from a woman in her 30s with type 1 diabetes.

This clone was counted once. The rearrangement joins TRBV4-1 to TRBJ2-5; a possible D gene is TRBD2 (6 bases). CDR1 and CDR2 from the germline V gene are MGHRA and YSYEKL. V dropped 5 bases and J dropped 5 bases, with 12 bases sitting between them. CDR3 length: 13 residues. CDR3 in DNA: TGCGCCAGCAGCGCGGGACGGCTGGAGACCCAGTACTTC. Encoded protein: CASSAGRLETQYF.

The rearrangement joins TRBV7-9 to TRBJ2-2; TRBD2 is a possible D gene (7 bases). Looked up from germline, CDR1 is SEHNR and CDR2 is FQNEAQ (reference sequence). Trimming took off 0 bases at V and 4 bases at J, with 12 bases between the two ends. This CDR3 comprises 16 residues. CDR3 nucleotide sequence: TGTGCCAGCAGCTTAGCCCGGGGGGCCGGCACCGGGGAGCTGTTTTTT. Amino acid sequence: CASSLARGAGTGELFF. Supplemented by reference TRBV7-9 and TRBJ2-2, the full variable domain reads DTGVSQNPRHKITKRGQNVTFRCDPISEHNRLYWYRQTLGQGPEFLTYFQNEAQLEKSRLLSDRFSAERPKGSFSTLEIQRTEQGDSAMYLCASSLARGAGTGELFFGEGSRLTVL.

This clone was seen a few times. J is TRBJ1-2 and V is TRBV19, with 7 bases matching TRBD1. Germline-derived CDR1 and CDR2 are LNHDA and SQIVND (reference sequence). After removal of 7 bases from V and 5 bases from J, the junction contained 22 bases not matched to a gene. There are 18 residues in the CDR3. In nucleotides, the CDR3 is TGTGCCAGTACCAAAACCCGGACTGACAGGGCTGTTCCTTATGGCTACACCTTC. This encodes CASTKTRTDRAVPYGYTF.

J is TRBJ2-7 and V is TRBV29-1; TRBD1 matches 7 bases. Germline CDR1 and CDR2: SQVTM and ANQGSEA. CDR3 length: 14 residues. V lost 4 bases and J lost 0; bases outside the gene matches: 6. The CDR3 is CSVALQGISYEQYF. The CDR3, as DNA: TGCAGCGTTGCCTTACAGGGGATCTCCTACGAGCAGTACTTC.

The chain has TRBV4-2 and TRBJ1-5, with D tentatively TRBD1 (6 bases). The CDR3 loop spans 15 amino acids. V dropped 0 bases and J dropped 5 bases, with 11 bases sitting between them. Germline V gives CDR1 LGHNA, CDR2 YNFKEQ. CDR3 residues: CASSQDWAGDQPQHF. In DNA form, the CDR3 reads TGTGCCAGCAGCCAAGATTGGGCAGGGGATCAGCCCCAGCATTTT.

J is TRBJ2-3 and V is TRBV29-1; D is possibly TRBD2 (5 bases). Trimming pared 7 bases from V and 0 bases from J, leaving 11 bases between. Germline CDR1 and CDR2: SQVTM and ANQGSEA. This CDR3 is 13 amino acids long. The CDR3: CSAAGWSTDTQYF. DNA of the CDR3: TGCAGCGCCGCGGGCTGGAGCACAGATACGCAGTATTTT.

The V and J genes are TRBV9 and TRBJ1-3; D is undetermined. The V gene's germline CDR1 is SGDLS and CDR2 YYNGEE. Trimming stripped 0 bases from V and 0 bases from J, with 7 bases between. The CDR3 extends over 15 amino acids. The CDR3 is CASSVEPSSGNTIYF. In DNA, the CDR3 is TGTGCCAGCAGCGTAGAACCGAGCTCTGGAAACACCATATATTTT.

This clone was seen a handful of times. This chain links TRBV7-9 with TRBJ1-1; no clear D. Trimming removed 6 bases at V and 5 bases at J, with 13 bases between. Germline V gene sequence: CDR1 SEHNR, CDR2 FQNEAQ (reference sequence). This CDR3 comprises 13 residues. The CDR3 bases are TGTGCCAGCAGTTCCTATCGTTGGACTGAAGCTTTCTTT. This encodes CASSSYRWTEAFF.

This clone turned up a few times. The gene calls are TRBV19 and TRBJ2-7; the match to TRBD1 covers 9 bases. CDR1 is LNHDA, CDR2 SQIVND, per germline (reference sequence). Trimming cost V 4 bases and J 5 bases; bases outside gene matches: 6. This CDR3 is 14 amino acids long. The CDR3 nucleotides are TGTGCCAGTAGTACACAGGGGGCGTCCCACGAGCAGTACTTC. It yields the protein CASSTQGASHEQYF.

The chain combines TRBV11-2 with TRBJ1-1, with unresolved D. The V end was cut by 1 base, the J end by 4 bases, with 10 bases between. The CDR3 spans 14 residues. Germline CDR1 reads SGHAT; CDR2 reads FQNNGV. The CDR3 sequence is CASSLGPTSTEAFF. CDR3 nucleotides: TGTGCCAGCAGCTTAGGTCCAACTTCCACTGAAGCTTTCTTT.

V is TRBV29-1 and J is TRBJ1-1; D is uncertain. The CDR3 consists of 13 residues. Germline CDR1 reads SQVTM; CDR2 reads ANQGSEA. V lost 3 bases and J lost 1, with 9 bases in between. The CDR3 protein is CSVEQLRNTEAFF. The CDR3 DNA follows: TGCAGCGTTGAGCAATTGAGGAACACTGAAGCTTTCTTT.

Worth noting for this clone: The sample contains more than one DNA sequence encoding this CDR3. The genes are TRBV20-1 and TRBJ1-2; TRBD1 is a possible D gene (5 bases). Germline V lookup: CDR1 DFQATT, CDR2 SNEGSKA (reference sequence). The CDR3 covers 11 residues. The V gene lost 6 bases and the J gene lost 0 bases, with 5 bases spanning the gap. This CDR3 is CSARANYGYTF. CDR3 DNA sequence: TGCAGTGCCAGGGCTAACTATGGCTACACCTTC.

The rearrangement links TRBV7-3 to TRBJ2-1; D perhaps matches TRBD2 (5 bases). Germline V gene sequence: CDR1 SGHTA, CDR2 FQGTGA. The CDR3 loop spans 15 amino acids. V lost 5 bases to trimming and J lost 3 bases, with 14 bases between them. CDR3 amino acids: CASSLGSGRYNEQFF. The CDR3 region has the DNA TGTGCCAGCAGCCTGGGGAGCGGCCGCTACAATGAGCAGTTCTTC. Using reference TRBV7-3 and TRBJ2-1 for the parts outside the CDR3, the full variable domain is GAGVSQTPSNKVTEKGKYVELRCDPISGHTALYWYRQSLGQGPEFLIYFQGTGAADDSGLPNDRFFAVRPEGSVSTLKIQRTERGDSAVYLCASSLGSGRYNEQFFGPGTRLTVL.

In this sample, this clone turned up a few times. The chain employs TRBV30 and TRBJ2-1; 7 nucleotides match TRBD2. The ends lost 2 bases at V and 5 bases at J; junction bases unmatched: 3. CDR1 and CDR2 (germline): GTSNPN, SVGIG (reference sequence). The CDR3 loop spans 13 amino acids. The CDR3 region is CAWSRLADNEQFF. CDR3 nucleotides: TGTGCCTGGAGTCGTCTAGCGGACAATGAGCAGTTCTTC.

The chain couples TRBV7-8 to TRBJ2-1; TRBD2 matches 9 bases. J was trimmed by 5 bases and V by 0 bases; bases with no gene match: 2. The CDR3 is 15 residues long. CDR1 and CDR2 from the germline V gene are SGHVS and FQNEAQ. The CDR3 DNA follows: TGTGCCAGCAGCTTAGCCCGACTAGCGGACAATGAGCAGTTCTTC. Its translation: CASSLARLADNEQFF. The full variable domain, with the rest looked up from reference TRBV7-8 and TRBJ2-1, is GAGVSQSPRYKVAKRGQDVALRCDPISGHVSLFWYQQALGQGPEFLTYFQNEAQLDKSGLPSDRFFAERPEGSVSTLKIQRTQQEDSAVYLCASSLARLADNEQFFGPGTRLTVL.